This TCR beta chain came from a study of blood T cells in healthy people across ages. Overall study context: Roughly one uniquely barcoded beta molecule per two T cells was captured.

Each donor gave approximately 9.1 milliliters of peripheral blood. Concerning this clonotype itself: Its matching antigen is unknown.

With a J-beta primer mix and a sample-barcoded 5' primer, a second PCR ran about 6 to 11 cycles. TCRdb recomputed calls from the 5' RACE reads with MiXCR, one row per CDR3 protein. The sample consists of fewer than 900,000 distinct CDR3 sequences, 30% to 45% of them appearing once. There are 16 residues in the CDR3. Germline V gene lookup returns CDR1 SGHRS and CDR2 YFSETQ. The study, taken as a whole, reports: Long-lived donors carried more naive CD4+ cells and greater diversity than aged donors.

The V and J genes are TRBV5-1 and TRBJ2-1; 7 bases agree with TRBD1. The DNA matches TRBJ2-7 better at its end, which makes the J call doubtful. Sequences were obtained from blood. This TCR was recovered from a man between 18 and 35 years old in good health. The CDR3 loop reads CASSPGTASPYNEQYF. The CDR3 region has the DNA TGCGCCAGCAGCCCGGGGACAGCTAGCCCCTACAATGAGCAGTACTTC.